This paragraph covers one TCR beta chain sequence. Its antigen is unknown. The data derive from a study of cytomegalovirus exposure and HLA in healthy donors. General study points: Among TCR beta chains, those listed as cytomegalovirus-associated numbered more than 150. Many donors carried some public TCRs, although rarity characterized most TCR sequences. It was reported that the classifier diagnosed cytomegalovirus status with high specificity and sensitivity in both the original and validation cohorts.

This table comes from immunoSEQ multiplex PCR, and its TCRdb copy is limited to in-frame clones, with some not included. The repertoire has some 76,000 clones, 94% of them found once; the top ten carry approximately 2.1%. The donors were members of the validation cohort comprising about 130 subjects, separate from the roughly 640-subject first cohort. This receptor was taken from a woman aged 18-35 years in good health and CMV-seronegative. The specimen sequenced was PBMCs.

CDR3 DNA: TGTGCCAGCAGGCTTACCAGGGGTAACTATGGCTACACCTTC. Its translation: CASRLTRGNYGYTF. The chain joins TRBV6-5 to TRBJ1-2; D is possibly TRBD1 (6 bases). Germline V lookup: CDR1 MNHEY, CDR2 SVGAGI. Trimming removed 6 bases at V and 1 base at J, with 12 bases between. The CDR3 loop spans 14 amino acids.